What follows describes a single TCR beta chain. There are 16 residues in the CDR3. The germline V gene encodes CDR1 DFQATT and CDR2 SNEGSKA (reference sequence). One entry per CDR3 protein, without DNA, is what TCRdb gives after re-calling the 5' RACE reads. The ten top clones account for under 15%, within a sample of approximately 100,000 distinct CDR3 sequences. The source of the sample is a study of monozygotic twins with inflammatory bowel disease. The chain has TRBV20-1 and TRBJ2-1; TCRdb's D call of TRBD2 is untestable without DNA. The source of this sequence is a human donor with ulcerative colitis or Crohn's disease, or a healthy co-twin of an affected twin (not recorded which). Sequencing was performed on blood. CDR3 in amino acids: CSARDPAGGPDDEQFF.